The 31 T cell receptor beta chains reported below all come from one sample, sequenced in a study of type 1 regulatory T cells. TCRdb analysed the reads with MiXCR anew, one entry per CDR3 protein. The sample lists roughly 20,000 distinct CDR3 sequences; roughly 10% were seen once. Specimen: CD4+ T cells, either the whole sample or a sorted fraction (not recorded which). The receptors come from a human donor in good health.

This clonotype was counted only a few times. This chain links TRBV20-1 with TRBJ2-3; D is undetermined. The CDR3 totals 14 residues. CDR1 DFQATT and CDR2 SNEGSKA come from the germline V gene (reference sequence). Trimming removed 5 bases from V and 1 base from J, with 13 bases in between. The CDR3 DNA sequence: TGCAGTGCTCCCCGAGAAAGGGGCACAGATACGCAGTATTTT. Its translation: CSAPRERGTDTQYF.

At least ten counts were recorded for this clonotype. The V and J genes are TRBV6-1 and TRBJ1-1, with a weak D call TRBD1 (6 bases). Trimming shortened V by 2 bases and J by 5 bases, and 21 bases separated the two germline ends. This CDR3 spans 17 amino acids. Germline V gene lookup returns CDR1 MNHNS and CDR2 SASEGT. The CDR3 is CASSEPPGRGFGTEAFF. The DNA of the CDR3 is TGTGCCAGCAGTGAACCCCCAGGGAGGGGGTTCGGGACTGAAGCTTTCTTT.

This clonotype was counted at least ten times. V gene TRBV5-1 combines with J gene TRBJ1-3; D unresolved. The CDR3 contains 14 residues. CDR1 and CDR2 (germline): SGHRS, YFSETQ. Between the trimmed V and J ends, which lost 4 bases and 1 base, there was a span of 9 bases. The CDR3 bases are TGCGCCAGCAGCCAATCCTTTTCTGGAAACACCATATATTTT. Its protein is CASSQSFSGNTIYF.

This clonotype was detected ten times or more. The chain has TRBV7-8 and TRBJ2-7, with 8 bases identical to TRBD1. The CDR3 is 16 residues long. V shed 4 bases and J 0 bases; nucleotides not matched to a gene: 8. The germline CDR1 and CDR2 sequences are SGHVS and FQNEAQ. The CDR3 loop reads CASSSPQGAPSYEQYF. CDR3 nucleotides: TGTGCCAGCAGCTCCCCTCAGGGGGCTCCCTCCTACGAGCAGTACTTC.

There are a few counts of this clonotype. V and J are TRBV5-6 and TRBJ1-6, with 9 positions matching TRBD1. The CDR3 sequence is 14 residues long. Germline assignment: CDR1 SGHDT and CDR2 YYEEEE. V lost 4 bases and J lost 10; bases outside the gene matches: 6. CDR3 loop: CASSAQGARSPLHF. In nucleotides, the CDR3 is TGTGCCAGCAGCGCACAGGGGGCGCGGTCACCCCTCCACTTT.

The J gene is TRBJ2-3, the V gene TRBV20-1; 7 nucleotides line up with TRBD2. V lost 3 bases and J lost 1; bases outside the gene matches: 4. The germline CDR1 and CDR2 sequences are DFQATT and SNEGSKA (reference sequence). This CDR3 spans 14 amino acids. This CDR3 is CSASNAGGTDTQYF. Written as DNA, the CDR3 is TGCAGTGCTAGTAATGCGGGAGGCACAGATACGCAGTATTTT.

The rearrangement uses TRBV29-1 and TRBJ1-1; D possibly corresponds to TRBD1 (5 bases). CDR1 and CDR2 from the germline V gene are SQVTM and ANQGSEA. V was shortened by 1 base and J by 3 bases, with 15 bases between the two germline ends. CDR3 length: 15 amino acids. CDR3: CSVEGAEVGDTEAFF. CDR3 sequence (DNA): TGCAGCGTTGAAGGCGCTGAAGTGGGGGACACTGAAGCTTTCTTT.

The V gene is TRBV21-1, the J gene TRBJ2-1; the DNA was not used to check the table's D call, TRBD2. TRBV21-1 corresponds to a pseudogene. The CDR3 runs to 16 residues. CDR3: CASNTGLAGGSDEQFF. The CDR3 nucleotides read TGTGCCAGCAACACGGGACTAGCGGGAGGAAGCGATGAGCAGTTCTTC.

This clonotype has just a few counts. The rearrangement joins TRBV5-1 to TRBJ2-5; 8 nucleotides line up with TRBD1. The CDR3 has 15 residues. Germline V lookup: CDR1 SGHRS, CDR2 YFSETQ. V shed 3 bases and J 4 bases; nucleotides not matched to a gene: 8. For the CDR3, the DNA is TGCGCCAGCAGCTCGCAGGGGGCAGATTTAGAGACCCAGTACTTC. This sequence encodes CASSSQGADLETQYF.

This clonotype showed up many times. J is TRBJ2-1 and V is TRBV20-1; 11 bases map to TRBD2. CDR1 and CDR2 from the germline V gene are DFQATT and SNEGSKA (reference sequence). The trim removed 0 bases at V and 0 bases at J, leaving 10 bases unmatched. The CDR3 loop spans 19 amino acids. The CDR3 is CSARDMVAGGESSYNEQFF. The CDR3 DNA reads as TGCAGTGCTAGAGATATGGTAGCGGGAGGGGAGAGCTCCTACAATGAGCAGTTCTTC.

The sample holds a few counts of this clonotype. This chain joins TRBV20-1 and TRBJ2-7, with a weak D call TRBD2 (6 bases). Trimming took off 2 bases at V and 6 bases at J, with 17 bases between the two ends. Germline V gene sequence: CDR1 DFQATT, CDR2 SNEGSKA (reference sequence). The CDR3 has 14 residues. The CDR3 coding sequence is TGCAGTGCTAGACCCGGGACTCGCCTCCTCGAGCAGTACTTC. It is translated as CSARPGTRLLEQYF.

This clonotype was detected many times. The chain has TRBV6-5 and TRBJ2-1, with 8 bases lining up with TRBD1. Germline CDR1 is MNHEY and CDR2 is SVGAGI. CDR3 length equals 12 residues. Trimming removed 5 bases from V and 9 bases from J; junction bases left unmatched: 3. CDR3 amino acids: CASSKQGGEQFF. The DNA of the CDR3 is TGTGCCAGCAGTAAACAGGGGGGTGAGCAGTTCTTC.

The chain is built from TRBV19 and TRBJ2-7; a weak D match, TRBD2 (5 bases). Germline V gene data show CDR1 as LNHDA and CDR2 as SQIVND (reference sequence). The CDR3 has 12 residues. V gave up 4 bases and J gave up 7 bases, with 11 bases separating them. The CDR3 protein is CASSNGIREQYF. The CDR3 region has the DNA TGTGCCAGTAGTAACGGGATCCGGGAGCAGTACTTC.

This clonotype was seen ten or more times. The chain carries TRBV5-1 and TRBJ2-1; weak D call: TRBD2 (6 bases). V gave up 0 bases and J gave up 6 bases, with 13 bases separating them. CDR1 and CDR2 (germline): SGHRS, YFSETQ. This CDR3 is 15 amino acids long. CDR3 sequence reads: CASSLAGGRTNEQFF. The CDR3 region has the DNA TGCGCCAGCAGCTTGGCCGGGGGACGCACCAATGAGCAGTTCTTC.

This clonotype was seen repeatedly, ten times or more. The chain recombines TRBV7-2 with TRBJ2-3, with D hard to call. The length of the CDR3 is 16 residues. V lost 4 bases and J 1 base, leaving 15 bases between the germline ends. Germline V gives CDR1 SGHTA, CDR2 FQGNSA. CDR3 bases: TGTGCCAGCAGCTATTCTCAAGCCGGACGCACAGATACGCAGTATTTT. Its protein product is CASSYSQAGRTDTQYF. Full variable domain (remainder filled in from reference TRBV7-2 and TRBJ2-3): GAGVSQSPSNKVTEKGKDVELRCDPISGHTALYWYRQSLGQGLEFLIYFQGNSAPDKSGLPSDRFSAERTGGSVSTLTIQRTQQEDSAVYLCASSYSQAGRTDTQYFGPGTRLTVL.

V gene TRBV12-3 or TRBV12-4 combines with J gene TRBJ1-1; no clear D. The CDR3 spans 11 residues. V lost 6 bases and J 5 bases, leaving 7 bases between the germline ends. For the CDR3, the DNA is TGTGCCAGCAGGCTCCAGACTGAAGCTTTCTTT. As protein: CASRLQTEAFF.

This clonotype is categorized as medium-sized. The chain employs TRBV15 and TRBJ2-2, with 7 bases aligning to TRBD1. CDR1 is LNHNV and CDR2 is YYDKDF in the germline V gene (reference sequence). CDR3 length: 15 amino acids. The trim removed 5 bases at V and 1 base at J, leaving 4 bases unmatched. The DNA for the CDR3 is TGTGCCACCAGCGACCGACAGGGGAACACCGGGGAGCTGTTTTTT. Protein sequence: CATSDRQGNTGELFF.

This clonotype showed up many times. CDR3 in amino acids: CATSSLTGGGQETQYF. The CDR3, as DNA: TGTGCCACCAGCAGCCTGACAGGAGGGGGTCAAGAGACCCAGTACTTC. The genes are TRBV15 and TRBJ2-5, with D perhaps TRBD1 or TRBD2 (6 bases each). Trimming stripped 3 bases from V and 2 bases from J, with 16 bases between. Germline V gives CDR1 LNHNV, CDR2 YYDKDF (reference sequence). The CDR3 is 16 residues long.

The rearrangement uses TRBV6-2 or TRBV6-3 and TRBJ2-6, with 11 bases identical to TRBD2. In germline, CDR1 is MNHEY, CDR2 SVGEGT. CDR3 size: 18 residues. Trimming took 2 bases from V and 1 from J; bases not matched to a gene: 4. Here the CDR3 DNA reads TGTGCCAGCAGTTACGTACTAGCGGGAGTTTCTGGGGCCAACGTCCTGACTTTC. Its protein is CASSYVLAGVSGANVLTF.

This clonotype was seen a few times. The chain couples TRBV20-1 to TRBJ2-2; 7 bases fit TRBD1. Per germline, CDR1 DFQATT and CDR2 SNEGSKA (reference sequence). CDR3 length: 14 amino acids. V was pared by 5 bases and J by 2 bases, with 5 bases of the junction left unmatched. The CDR3 DNA follows: TGCAGTGCTTCCCGGGACAGTAACACCGGGGAGCTGTTTTTT. Protein sequence: CSASRDSNTGELFF.

The genes are TRBV5-1 and TRBJ2-1; D is undetermined. CDR3 length: 15 residues. Trimming stripped 0 bases from V and 2 bases from J, with 9 bases between. Germline V lookup: CDR1 SGHRS, CDR2 YFSETQ. CDR3 DNA sequence: TGCGCCAGCAGCTTGGTTGGCGGTCCCTACAATGAGCAGTTCTTC. This codes for CASSLVGGPYNEQFF.

Ten or more counts support this clonotype. The V gene is TRBV20-1, the J gene TRBJ1-4, with D unresolved. This CDR3 comprises 15 residues. With 4 bases removed from V and 2 bases from J, the gap between germline ends came to 14 bases. Germline V gives CDR1 DFQATT, CDR2 SNEGSKA (reference sequence). CDR3 amino acids: CSANPSSETNEKLFF. The CDR3 DNA reads as TGCAGTGCTAACCCCTCTAGTGAGACTAATGAAAAACTGTTTTTT.

A few counts support this clonotype. This chain joins TRBV19 and TRBJ2-1, with 10 bases aligning to TRBD2. Germline V gene sequence: CDR1 LNHDA, CDR2 SQIVND (reference sequence). This CDR3 has 14 residues. J gave up 9 bases and V 4 bases, and 6 bases lay outside the gene matches. CDR3 coding DNA: TGTGCCAGTAGTAAGGCTAGCGGGAGTTTTGAGCAGTTCTTC. It yields the protein CASSKASGSFEQFF.

This clonotype was counted only a few times. The chain uses TRBV20-1 and TRBJ1-1; D ambiguous. Trimming stripped 0 bases from V and 8 bases from J, with 19 bases between. Germline V CDR1 and CDR2: DFQATT, SNEGSKA (reference sequence). This CDR3 region has 15 residues. The chain's CDR3 is CSARDNNGPREEAFF. The DNA for the CDR3 is TGCAGTGCTAGAGATAATAACGGACCGCGAGAAGAAGCTTTCTTT.

The chain employs TRBV3-1 and TRBJ2-3; TRBD2 is a possible D gene (5 bases). Germline CDR1 LGHDT, CDR2 YNNKEL (reference sequence). CDR3 length: 15 residues. The germline V and J ends were trimmed by 0 bases and 4 bases, with 11 bases remaining between them. The CDR3 reads CASSQDRGFADTQYF. DNA for the CDR3: TGTGCCAGCAGCCAAGATAGAGGGTTCGCAGATACGCAGTATTTT.

Ten or more counts support this clonotype. This rearrangement joins TRBV9 to TRBJ2-1, with 7 bases lining up with TRBD2. The CDR3 has 16 residues. The germline gives CDR1 SGDLS, CDR2 YYNGEE. After removal of 5 bases from V and 4 bases from J, the junction contained 12 bases not matched to a gene. This chain's CDR3 is CASSRLASGFYNEQFF. CDR3 DNA: TGTGCCAGCAGTCGACTAGCCTCGGGGTTTTACAATGAGCAGTTCTTC.

As to this clonotype: The germline gene is not matched at one end of the junction; a read error may be the cause. The chain joins TRBV2 to TRBJ2-7; 7 positions match TRBD1. The CDR3 is 15 residues long. Per germline, CDR1 SNHLY and CDR2 FYNNEI. CDR3 nucleotides: TGTGCCAGCAGCGAAGAACAGGGGTTCCCCTACGAGCAGTACTTC. Amino acids: CASSEEQGFPYEQYF.

This clonotype was observed many times. The chain combines TRBV19 with TRBJ1-4; D remains ambiguous. CDR1 is LNHDA, CDR2 SQIVND, per germline (reference sequence). The CDR3 sequence is 14 residues long. The germline V and J ends were trimmed by 5 bases and 0 bases, with 7 bases remaining between them. The CDR3 region has the DNA TGTGCCAGTAGTCGACAAGCAACTAATGAAAAACTGTTTTTT. It yields the protein CASSRQATNEKLFF. Using reference TRBV19 and TRBJ1-4 for the parts outside the CDR3, the full variable domain is DGGITQSPKYLFRKEGQNVTLSCEQNLNHDAMYWYRQDPGQGLRLIYYSQIVNDFQKGDIAEGYSVSREKKESFPLTVTSAQKNPTAFYLCASSRQATNEKLFFGSGTQLSVL.

This clonotype ranks as medium-sized. V is TRBV5-1 and J is TRBJ2-5, with a tentative D call TRBD1 (6 bases). CDR1 and CDR2 from the germline V gene are SGHRS and YFSETQ. V gave up 7 bases and J gave up 1 base, with 11 bases separating them. The CDR3 runs 13 residues. CDR3 sequence reads: CASGTRGQETQYF. CDR3 nucleotides: TGCGCCAGCGGGACCAGGGGCCAAGAGACCCAGTACTTC.

This clonotype was picked up many times. This chain joins TRBV29-1 and TRBJ2-1; no reliable D call. Per germline, CDR1 SQVTM and CDR2 ANQGSEA. The V end was cut by 6 bases, the J end by 0 bases, with 21 bases between. The CDR3 is made up of 17 amino acids. CDR3 residues: CSVGLGFGQSSYNEQFF. The CDR3 DNA reads as TGCAGCGTAGGGTTGGGTTTCGGCCAAAGCTCCTACAATGAGCAGTTCTTC.

Concerning this clonotype: With a much larger clone just one base away, this may be a read error. The chain links TRBV6-2 or TRBV6-3 to TRBJ2-3; maybe TRBD2 (6 bases). This CDR3 contains 13 residues. CDR1 MNHEY and CDR2 SVGEGT come from the germline V gene. Trimming took off 2 bases at V and 10 bases at J, with 13 bases between the two ends. Written as DNA, the CDR3 is TGTGCCAGCAGTTACCGGGACTCGTATGCGCAGTATTTT. It yields the protein CASSYRDSYAQYF.